This T cell receptor beta chain was captured by sequencing in a study of TIL therapy for anti-PD-1-resistant metastatic lung cancer. Sequencing used immunoSEQ v3. The data were produced by immunoSEQ multiplex PCR, yet TCRdb's version contains in-frame clones alone and is incomplete. The sample records about 17,000 clones, over 60% being singletons. Documented time point: pre-treatment sample, taken before nivolumab and TIL therapy. The source is a person between 25 and 80 years old with non-small cell lung cancer. The specimen comprised blood, sampled at baseline.

CDR3 sequence: CASSAKEVNEQFF. CDR3 coding DNA: TGTGCCAGCAGCGCCAAGGAGGTCAATGAGCAGTTCTTC. The chain couples TRBV7-9 to TRBJ2-1; possibly TRBD2 for D (5 bases). The CDR3 runs to 13 residues. Trimming left V 5 bases short and J 6 bases short, with 11 bases between. CDR1 is SEHNR, CDR2 FQNEAQ, per germline (reference sequence).